This T cell receptor (beta chain) was sequenced during a study of blood T cells in healthy people across ages (dated by TCRdb to between 2014 and 2017). Broadly, across the study: In model experiments, template switching captured roughly one uniquely barcoded TCR beta cDNA molecule for every two T cells. For two donors (one aged 18 to 30 and one aged 80 or older), the study analyzed two additional independent replicas of 1 million unique cDNA reads from the same blood draw. Donors were grouped into four age groups: young (average roughly 17 years), middle-aged (39), aged (around 66) and long-lived (about 89). Using deep sequencing normalized with unique cDNA molecular identifiers, the study measured how TCR beta repertoire diversity changes with age. To avoid experimental bias, donors of different ages were distributed randomly across sequencing lanes. Overall study outcomes, separate from this receptor: The percentage of naive T cells measured by flow cytometry correlated strongly with observed TCR beta diversity. Estimates of total diversity based on one million sequenced T cells were regarded as lower bounds and as underestimates. Because donor CMV infection status was unknown, age-related changes in expanded clonotypes were potentially confounded. Compared with the aged group, more naive CD4+ T cells, fewer expanded clones and increased TCR diversity were shown by the long-lived group, suggesting age selection. As age increased, observed TCR beta diversity per million T cells dropped in a roughly linear way, and a significant reduction was already evident by age around 41. Conclusive comparison of naive and antigen-experienced compartments was prevented by the profiling of bulk unsorted PBMCs.

CDR1 is given as MNHNS and CDR2 as SASEGT, both from the germline V gene. Counted from cysteine to phenylalanine, this CDR3 has 15 amino acids. Only CDR3 DNA remains: 45 bases, in frame from the first base. V drops 2 bases and J drops 6 bases, leaving 16 bases in between. Donors were 35 to 40 systemically healthy Caucasian individuals from Russia aged roughly 6 to 90 years. Ten milliliters of peripheral blood were drawn from each donor into EDTA-treated Vacutainer tubes. Ficoll-Paque density-gradient centrifugation was used to isolate PBMCs, with at least 7 million per sample. Trizol reagent was used to extract total RNA from the PBMCs, yielding at least 6 micrograms per sample. Naive CD45RAhigh/CD27high T cell percentages were measured by flow cytometry on a PBMC aliquot from every donor. Preparation of the library involved 5' RACE. Instrument on record: Illumina HiSeq 2500. A second PCR of roughly 7 to 12 cycles was run with a J-beta primer mix and a sample-barcoded 5' primer. A template-switch 5' adaptor carrying 12 random nucleotides introduced a unique molecular identifier onto each TCR beta cDNA molecule. Each sample yielded at least 3 million CDR3-containing paired-end reads. First-strand cDNA was synthesized from all RNA with the Mint cDNA synthesis kit, primed by a TRBC-specific oligonucleotide. After uracil-DNA glycosylase treatment, a first 18-cycle PCR used universal primers M1SS and BC2_uni_R on all cDNA. From the authors' description of their analysis: Normalization of each sample was performed by random selection of 1 million high-quality reads, each carrying a distinct molecular identifier. Instead of being binned into consensus sequences, reads that shared molecular identifiers were thrown out. MiTCR, with a Q25 quality threshold and the strictest error-elimination algorithm, was used for CDR3 identification, clonotype clustering and error correction. A nonparametric unseen species model with Euler transformation was used to estimate lower-bound total TCR beta diversity. Starting from the raw public reads, TCRdb applied fastp trimming at Q25, assembled clones with MiXCR and retained in-frame beta chains. Each record represents a unique CDR3 protein, reported with the most common genes and DNA among its rows. TCRdb assigned the V and J calls; the authors' analysis was not used. This sample has about 2 million distinct CDR3 sequences in its table, and approximately 50% of those were observed once. Of the sample, less than 2.5% is held by the ten largest clones.

This clonotype has just one count. Its binding antigen is unknown. Base-call qualities are not available, and no considerably larger clone is one nucleotide away. The V and J genes are TRBV6-1 and TRBJ1-2, and perhaps TRBD1 as D gene, on 5 matching bases. The specimen sequenced was blood. This sequence was found in a woman aged 40 to 50 in good health. The sequenced DNA is TGTGCCAGCAGTGAACCGGGGGTGCGATCGAATGGCTACACCTTC. This is translated as CASSEPGVRSNGYTF.